The present entry profiles one TCR beta chain with its context. Its antigen is not known. With the ViraFEST assay, the study expanded antigen-specific CD4+ T cells using viral peptide pools, then sequenced them. Upon completion of around eleven days in culture, CD4+ T cells were isolated. Among the vaccine recipients, none had a prior SARS-CoV-2 infection, and nucleocapsid antibodies were negative. Per germline, CDR1 SGHNT and CDR2 YYREEE (reference sequence). CDR3 length: 13 residues. Trimming removed 0 bases from V and 6 bases from J, with 8 bases in between. These data belong to a study of vaccination effects on CD4 cells after COVID-19. Clones were sequenced by immunoSEQ multiplex PCR, and TCRdb holds only the in-frame ones, with some missing. The sample holds tens of thousands of clones; roughly 70% are singletons and the top ten take roughly 24%.

The TCR was taken from a human donor who received a COVID-19 vaccine. This chain connects TRBV5-4 to TRBJ2-3, with D possibly TRBD2 on 5 matching bases. This material consisted of CD4+ T cells from PBMCs cultured with HCoV-OC43 spike peptides, taken before COVID-19 vaccination. The subset was: HCoV-OC43 spike overlapping peptide pool stimulation. CDR3 DNA: TGTGCCAGCAGCTTGGAGCGAGGGGATACGCAGTATTTT. It encodes CASSLERGDTQYF.